This TCR beta chain is drawn from a study of cytomegalovirus exposure and HLA in healthy donors. Study-level results: Earlier analysis yielded a pattern in which most TCR beta V segments were productive about 90% or about 30% of the time. Cytomegalovirus association was assigned to under 200 TCR beta chains. 15,000 to 20,000 TCR beta sequences were associated with HLA alleles at 0.05 false discovery rate in a later analysis.

Note on this clone: As yet, its antigen is unknown.

The PCR had 60 Vbeta and 13 Jbeta primers. Here immunoSEQ multiplex PCR was the method, and the copy in TCRdb shows in-frame clones only, minus some. The repertoire consists of roughly 190,000 clones, with 80% to 85% occurring once and the leading ten covering less than 2%. The CDR3 runs to 15 residues. CDR1 is MNHEY and CDR2 is SVGAGI in the germline V gene. J gave up 9 bases and V 4 bases, and 9 bases lay outside the gene matches. Despite likely unrecorded immune exposures, the donors were nominally healthy at the time of sampling. The chain joins TRBV6-5 to TRBJ2-1; TRBD2 matches 10 bases. The sample comprised PBMCs. This clonotype was sampled from a woman younger than 35 in good health and CMV-seronegative. The CDR3 spells CASSLSGTSDSEQFF. In DNA, the CDR3 is TGTGCCAGCAGTTTGTCCGGGACTAGCGACTCTGAGCAGTTCTTC.